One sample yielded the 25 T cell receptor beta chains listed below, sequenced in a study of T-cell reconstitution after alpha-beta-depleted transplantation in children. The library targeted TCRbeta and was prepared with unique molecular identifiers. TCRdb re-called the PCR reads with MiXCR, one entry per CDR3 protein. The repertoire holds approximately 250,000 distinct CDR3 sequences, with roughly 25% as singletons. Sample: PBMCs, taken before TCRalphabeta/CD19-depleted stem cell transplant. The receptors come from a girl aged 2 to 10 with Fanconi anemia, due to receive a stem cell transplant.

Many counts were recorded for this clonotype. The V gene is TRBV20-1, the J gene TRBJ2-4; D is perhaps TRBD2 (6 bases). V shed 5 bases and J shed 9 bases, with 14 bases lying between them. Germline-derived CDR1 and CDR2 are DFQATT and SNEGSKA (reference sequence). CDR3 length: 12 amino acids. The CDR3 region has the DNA TGCAGTGCTGCCGGGGGATGGGGCATTCAGTACTTC. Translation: CSAAGGWGIQYF.

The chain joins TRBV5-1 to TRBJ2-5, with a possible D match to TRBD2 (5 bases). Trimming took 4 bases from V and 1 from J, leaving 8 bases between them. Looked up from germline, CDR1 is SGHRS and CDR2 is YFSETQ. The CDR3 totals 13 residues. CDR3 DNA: TGCGCCAGCAGCGCGGGTGGCCAAGAGACCCAGTACTTC. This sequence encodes CASSAGGQETQYF.

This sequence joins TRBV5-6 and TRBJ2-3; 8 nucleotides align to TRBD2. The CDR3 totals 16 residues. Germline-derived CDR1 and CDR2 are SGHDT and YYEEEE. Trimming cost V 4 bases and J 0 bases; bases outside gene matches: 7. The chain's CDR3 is CASSARTSRSTDTQYF. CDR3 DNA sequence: TGTGCCAGCAGCGCCCGGACTAGCCGTAGCACAGATACGCAGTATTTT.

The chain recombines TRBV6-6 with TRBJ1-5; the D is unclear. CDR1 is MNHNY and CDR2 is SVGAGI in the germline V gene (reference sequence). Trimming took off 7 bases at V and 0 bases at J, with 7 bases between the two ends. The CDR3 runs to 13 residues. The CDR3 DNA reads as TGTGCCAGCAACAGAAATAGCAATCAGCCCCAGCATTTT. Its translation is CASNRNSNQPQHF.

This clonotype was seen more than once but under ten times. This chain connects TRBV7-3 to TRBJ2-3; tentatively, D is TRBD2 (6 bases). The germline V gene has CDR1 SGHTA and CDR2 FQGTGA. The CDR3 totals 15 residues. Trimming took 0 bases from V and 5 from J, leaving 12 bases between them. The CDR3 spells CASSLTPGGGDTQYF. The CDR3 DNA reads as TGTGCCAGCAGCTTAACTCCCGGGGGAGGAGATACGCAGTATTTT.

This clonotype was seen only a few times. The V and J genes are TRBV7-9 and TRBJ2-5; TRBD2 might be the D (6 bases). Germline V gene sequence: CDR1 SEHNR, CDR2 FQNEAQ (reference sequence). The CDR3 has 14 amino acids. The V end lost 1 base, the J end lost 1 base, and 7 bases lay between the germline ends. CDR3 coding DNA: TGTGCCAGCAGCTTAGAGGGAGGCCAAGAGACCCAGTACTTC. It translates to CASSLEGGQETQYF.

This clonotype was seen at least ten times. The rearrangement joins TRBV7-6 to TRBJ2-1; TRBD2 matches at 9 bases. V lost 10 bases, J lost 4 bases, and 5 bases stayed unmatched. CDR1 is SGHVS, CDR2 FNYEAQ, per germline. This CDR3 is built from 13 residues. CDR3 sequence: CATGTSKYNEQFF. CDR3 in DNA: TGTGCCACCGGGACTAGCAAATACAATGAGCAGTTCTTC.

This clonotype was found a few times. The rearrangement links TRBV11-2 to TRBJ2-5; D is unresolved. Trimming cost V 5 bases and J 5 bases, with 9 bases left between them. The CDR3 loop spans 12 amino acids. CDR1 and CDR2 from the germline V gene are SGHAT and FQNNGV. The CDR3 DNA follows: TGTGCCAGCAGCCGGGTTGGGGAGACCCAGTACTTC. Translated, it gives CASSRVGETQYF.

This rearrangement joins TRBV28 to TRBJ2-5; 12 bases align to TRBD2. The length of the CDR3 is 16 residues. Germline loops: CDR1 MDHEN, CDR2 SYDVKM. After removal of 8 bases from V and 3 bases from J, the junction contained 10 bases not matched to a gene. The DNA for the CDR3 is TGTGCCAGCGAAGCGATCTCTAGCGGGAGGGAAGAGACCCAGTACTTC. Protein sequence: CASEAISSGREETQYF.

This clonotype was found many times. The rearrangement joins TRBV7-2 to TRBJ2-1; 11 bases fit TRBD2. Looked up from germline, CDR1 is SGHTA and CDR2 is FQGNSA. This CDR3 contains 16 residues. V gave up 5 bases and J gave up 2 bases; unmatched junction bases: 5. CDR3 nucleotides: TGTGCCAGCAGCCCGCTAGCGGGAGGCCCCTACAATGAGCAGTTCTTC. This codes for CASSPLAGGPYNEQFF.

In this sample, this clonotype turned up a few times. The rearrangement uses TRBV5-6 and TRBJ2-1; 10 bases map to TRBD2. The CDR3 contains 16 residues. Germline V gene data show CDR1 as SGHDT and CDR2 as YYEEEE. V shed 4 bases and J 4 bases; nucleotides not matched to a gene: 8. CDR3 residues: CASSPLSSGGYNEQFF. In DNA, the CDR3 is TGTGCCAGCAGCCCACTCTCTAGCGGGGGATACAATGAGCAGTTCTTC.

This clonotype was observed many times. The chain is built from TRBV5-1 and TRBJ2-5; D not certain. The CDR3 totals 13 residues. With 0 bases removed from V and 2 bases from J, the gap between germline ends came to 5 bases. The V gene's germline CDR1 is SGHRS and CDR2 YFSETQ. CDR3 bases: TGCGCCAGCAGCTTGGGCGATCAAGAGACCCAGTACTTC. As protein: CASSLGDQETQYF.

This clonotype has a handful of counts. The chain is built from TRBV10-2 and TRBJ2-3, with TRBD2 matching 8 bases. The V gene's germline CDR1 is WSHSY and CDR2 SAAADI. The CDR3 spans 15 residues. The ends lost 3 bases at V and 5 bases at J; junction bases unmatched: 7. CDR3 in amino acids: CASSERGGPRDTQYF. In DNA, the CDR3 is TGCGCCAGCAGTGAACGGGGGGGGCCGAGAGATACGCAGTATTTT.

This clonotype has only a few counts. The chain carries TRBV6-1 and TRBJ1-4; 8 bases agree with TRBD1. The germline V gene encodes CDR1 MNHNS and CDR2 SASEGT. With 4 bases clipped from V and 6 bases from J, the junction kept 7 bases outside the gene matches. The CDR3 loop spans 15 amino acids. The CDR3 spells CASSVHRGTDEKLFF. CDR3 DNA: TGTGCCAGCAGTGTACACAGGGGGACGGATGAAAAACTGTTTTTT.

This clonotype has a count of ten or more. The CDR3 DNA sequence: TGTGCCAGCAGCCCCCGTACTAGCCCTAGCTCCTACAATGAGCAGTTCTTC. It yields the protein CASSPRTSPSSYNEQFF. The chain couples TRBV4-2 to TRBJ2-1; D is perhaps TRBD2 (6 bases). Deletions cut 4 bases from V and 0 bases from J, with 16 bases between. The CDR3 covers 17 residues. CDR1 and CDR2 (germline): LGHNA, YNFKEQ.

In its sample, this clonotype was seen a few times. CDR3 residues: CASSYWREAYNEQFF. DNA of the CDR3: TGTGCCAGCAGTTACTGGCGGGAGGCCTACAATGAGCAGTTCTTC. V gene TRBV6-5 combines with J gene TRBJ2-1, with TRBD2 matching 8 bases. CDR3 length equals 15 residues. Trimming took 1 base from V and 2 from J; bases not matched to a gene: 1. Germline CDR1 and CDR2: MNHEY and SVGAGI.

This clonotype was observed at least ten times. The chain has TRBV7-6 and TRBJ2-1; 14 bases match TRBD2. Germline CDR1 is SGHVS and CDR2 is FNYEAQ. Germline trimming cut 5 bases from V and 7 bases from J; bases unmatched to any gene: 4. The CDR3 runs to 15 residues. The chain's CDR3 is CASSRGLAGGNEQFF. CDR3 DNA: TGTGCCAGCAGCCGAGGACTAGCGGGAGGAAATGAGCAGTTCTTC.

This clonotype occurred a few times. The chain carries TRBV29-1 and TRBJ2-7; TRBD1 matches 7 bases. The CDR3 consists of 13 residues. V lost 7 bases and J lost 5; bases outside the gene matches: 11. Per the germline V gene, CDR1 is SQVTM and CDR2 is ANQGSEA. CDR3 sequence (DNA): TGCAGCGCTGCAGACAGGGACGGGGACGAGCAGTACTTC. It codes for CSAADRDGDEQYF.

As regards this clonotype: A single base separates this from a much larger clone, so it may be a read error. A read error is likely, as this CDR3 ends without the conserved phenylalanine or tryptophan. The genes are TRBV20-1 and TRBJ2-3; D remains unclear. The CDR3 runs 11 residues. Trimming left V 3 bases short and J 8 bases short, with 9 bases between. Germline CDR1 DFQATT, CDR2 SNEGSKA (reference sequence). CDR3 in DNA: TGCAGTGCTAGCATGACTCCTACGCAGTATCTT. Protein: CSASMTPTQYL.

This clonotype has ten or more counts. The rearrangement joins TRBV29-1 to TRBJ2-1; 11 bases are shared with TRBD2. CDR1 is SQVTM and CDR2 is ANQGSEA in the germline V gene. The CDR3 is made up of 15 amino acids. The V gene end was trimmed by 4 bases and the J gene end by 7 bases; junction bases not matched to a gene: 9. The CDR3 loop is CSVGLLAGERNEQFF. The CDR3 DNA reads TGCAGCGTTGGGTTACTAGCGGGAGAAAGAAATGAGCAGTTCTTC.

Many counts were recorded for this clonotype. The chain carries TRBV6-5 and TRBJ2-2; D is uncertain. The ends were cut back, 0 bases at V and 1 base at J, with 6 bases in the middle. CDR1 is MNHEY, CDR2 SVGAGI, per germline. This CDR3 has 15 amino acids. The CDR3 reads CASSYSFQNTGELFF. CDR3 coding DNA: TGTGCCAGCAGTTACTCGTTTCAGAACACCGGGGAGCTGTTTTTT.

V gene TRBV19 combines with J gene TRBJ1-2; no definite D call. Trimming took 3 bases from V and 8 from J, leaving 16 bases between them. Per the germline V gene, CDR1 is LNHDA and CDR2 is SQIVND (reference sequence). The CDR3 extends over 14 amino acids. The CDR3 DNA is TGTGCCAGTAGTATGTTTTCACCGGCGGGGGGCTACACCTTC. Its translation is CASSMFSPAGGYTF. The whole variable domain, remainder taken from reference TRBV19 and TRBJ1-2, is DGGITQSPKYLFRKEGQNVTLSCEQNLNHDAMYWYRQDPGQGLRLIYYSQIVNDFQKGDIAEGYSVSREKKESFPLTVTSAQKNPTAFYLCASSMFSPAGGYTFGSGTRLTVV.

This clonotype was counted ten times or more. This CDR3 is CASSERPRTGTKYEQYF. The DNA of the CDR3 is TGTGCCAGCAGCGAGAGACCTCGGACAGGTACAAAATACGAGCAGTACTTC. The chain carries TRBV9 and TRBJ2-7, with TRBD1 matching 7 bases. J was trimmed by 4 bases and V by 3 bases; bases with no gene match: 16. Germline lookup yields CDR1 SGDLS and CDR2 YYNGEE. The CDR3 extends over 17 amino acids.

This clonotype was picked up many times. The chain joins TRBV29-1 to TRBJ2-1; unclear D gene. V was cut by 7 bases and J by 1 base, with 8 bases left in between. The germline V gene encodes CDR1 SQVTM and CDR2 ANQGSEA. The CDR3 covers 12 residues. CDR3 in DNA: TGCAGCGGCACCGGGTCCTACAATGAGCAGTTCTTC. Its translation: CSGTGSYNEQFF.

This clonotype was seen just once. This CDR3 reads CASSYGWEYNEQFF. CDR3 DNA: TGTGCCAGCAGTTACGGTTGGGAGTACAATGAGCAGTTCTTC. This sequence joins TRBV6-2 or TRBV6-3 and TRBJ2-1; a weak D match, TRBD2 (5 bases). CDR1 is MNHEY and CDR2 is SVGEGT in the germline V gene. The CDR3 loop spans 14 amino acids. V lost 2 bases and J 4 bases, leaving 9 bases between the germline ends.